A selection of T cell receptor beta chains follows, all from one sample in a study of blood T cell repertoires in COVID-19. Profiled with immunoSEQ multiplex PCR; TCRdb holds only in-frame clones, not every one. Here the sample spans 140,000 to 150,000 clones, roughly 80% being singletons. Sequenced material: peripheral blood. The origin of the receptors is a man between 50 and 59 years old with acute or convalescent COVID-19. Each CDR3 is given with its conserved first and last residue.

V | CDR3
TRBV15 | CATSPRQGGETQYF
TRBV25-1 | CASSLEGGTEAFF
TRBV5-1 | CASSFTSGGMNTEAFF
TRBV19 | CASSIDGPTDTQYF
TRBV6-5 | CASRSTGNTEAFF
TRBV24-1 | CATSVTDLFNSPLHF
TRBV11-2 | CASRSLRGSYEQYF
TRBV29-1 | CSVEEAGTANEKLFF
TRBV7-2 | CASSLYETQYF
TRBV5-1 | CASSKTRLTGLNTGELFF
TRBV7-2 | CASSPGTIGTDTQYF
TRBV29-1 | CSVVFLGPWGGGELFF
TRBV7-9 | CASSGWGEQPQHF
TRBV5-4 | CASSFDRGRTEAFF
TRBV4-1 | CASSHPGGSLSNQPQHF
TRBV2 | CASSESGFENNEQFF
TRBV4-2 | CASSPSSGTANYGYTF
TRBV27 | CASSLGLAGGQETQYF
TRBV7-2 | CASSSYDSYSYNEQFF
TRBV4-1 | CASSPGGTGIGGYGYTF
TRBV6-1 | CASSEGSFSGHPQHF
TRBV10-3 | CAIRDTDRDYGYTF
TRBV7-9 | CASSLSTGSYEQYF
TRBV5-1 | CASSLAGGFPPNEQYF
TRBV3-1/TRBV3-2 | CASLSTGGGTEAFF
TRBV6-5 | CATQGAGETQYF
TRBV18 | CASSPGVDYGYTF
TRBV19 | CASSQGYSNQPQHF
TRBV5-6 | CASSLRQGAIYSPLHF
TRBV6-7 | CASSYSGQSSYEQYF
TRBV18 | CASSPPLQGEYNEQFF
TRBV29-1 | CSVEDYKDINYNEQFF
TRBV24-1 | CATSDVDREGPECGYTF
TRBV29-1 | CSVEGAGRDTEAFF
TRBV6-5 | CASDLVQETQYF
TRBV5-1 | CASSSETGGYGYTF
TRBV12-3/TRBV12-4 | CASSLVGFAEAFF
TRBV4-2 | CASSQEPGGHFNEQFF
TRBV2 | CASSDKGRISNEKLFF
TRBV11-2 | CASSLVGSLEETQYF
TRBV5-6 | CASRDRGFSPLHF
TRBV10-3 | CAISSSGGAADEQFF
TRBV5-8 | CASSLDSGQGNTEAFF
TRBV2 | CASQKEDTGELFF
TRBV19 | CATTHTGNSGEKLFF
TRBV5-4 | CASSLPGTGATYEQYF
TRBV10-3 | CAISESSTSVQETQYF
TRBV5-1 | CASSLGITGTERGGYTF
TRBV12-5 | CASGLVLAGGPDTQYF
TRBV5-1 | CASSLGQANEQFF
TRBV11-2 | CASSLDWGVRATEAFF
TRBV15 | CATSRDRSGSHPQHF
TRBV7-8 | CASSLWSAGPYEQYF
TRBV27 | CASSSLDITTGTGNTIYF